The 16 T cell receptor beta chains presented below share a single source sample, sequenced in a study of blood T cell repertoires in COVID-19. Repertoires were generated with immunoSEQ multiplex PCR, while TCRdb's copy carries only in-frame clones and drops some. The table includes hundreds of thousands of clones, about nine tenths detected once. Sequencing used peripheral blood. These receptors came from a woman aged 45-65 years who had recovered from COVID-19.

V gene TRBV5-1 combines with J gene TRBJ2-1; TRBD2 aligns across 8 bases. The CDR3 is made up of 15 amino acids. V gave up 1 base and J gave up 4 bases; unmatched junction bases: 4. CDR1 and CDR2 (germline): SGHRS, YFSETQ. CDR3 protein: CASSLRTSTYNEQFF. DNA for the CDR3: TGCGCCAGCAGCTTGCGGACTAGCACTTACAATGAGCAGTTCTTC.

DNA for the CDR3: TGCGCCAGCAGCTTGGTCCGAGATACGCAGTATTTT. The encoded protein is CASSLVRDTQYF. This chain connects TRBV5-1 to TRBJ2-3, with D uncertain. V was pared by 0 bases and J by 5 bases, with 4 bases between. CDR1 SGHRS and CDR2 YFSETQ come from the germline V gene. The CDR3 totals 12 residues.

V and J are TRBV9 and TRBJ2-6, with TRBD2 identical over 15 bases. The germline gives CDR1 SGDLS, CDR2 YYNGEE. The length of the CDR3 is 20 residues. V dropped 4 bases and J dropped 0; count of bases not matched to a gene: 8. The CDR3 sequence: CASSRRRTSGGDSGANVLTF. CDR3 DNA: TGTGCCAGCAGCCGAAGGAGGACTAGCGGGGGGGACTCTGGGGCCAACGTCCTGACTTTC. Drawing the rest from reference TRBV9 and TRBJ2-6, the complete variable domain is DSGVTQTPKHLITATGQRVTLRCSPRSGDLSVYWYQQSLDQGLQFLIQYYNGEERAKGNILERFSAQQFPDLHSELNLSSLELGDSALYFCASSRRRTSGGDSGANVLTFGAGSRLTVL.

The chain joins TRBV3-1 (or the pseudogene TRBV3-2) to TRBJ1-6; D is undetermined. The CDR3 has 13 amino acids. V was clipped by 8 bases and J by 7 bases, with 12 bases between them. Germline lookup yields CDR1 LGHDT and CDR2 YNNKEL (reference sequence). CDR3 coding DNA: TGTGCCAGCGCGGTTTGGGAGAATTCACCCCTCCACTTT. Amino acid sequence: CASAVWENSPLHF.

The V gene is TRBV30, the J gene TRBJ2-7; D uncertain. This CDR3 comprises 15 residues. CDR1 and CDR2 (germline): GTSNPN, SVGIG (reference sequence). V was shortened by 2 bases and J by 7 bases, with 21 bases between the two germline ends. The CDR3 region has the DNA TGTGCCTGGAGTTATACCCCGGGTCAAGTAATGGAGCAGTACTTC. Translating gives CAWSYTPGQVMEQYF.

This clone has just a few counts. The chain carries TRBV7-9 and TRBJ2-1; 13 nucleotides align to TRBD2. In germline, CDR1 is SEHNR, CDR2 FQNEAQ (reference sequence). Losses at the gene ends were 6 bases for V and 3 bases for J; bases not matched to a gene: 8. CDR3 size: 17 residues. The CDR3 loop is CASRPPGLAGLYNEQFF. CDR3 sequence (DNA): TGTGCCAGCAGGCCACCGGGACTAGCGGGACTCTACAATGAGCAGTTCTTC.

The genes are TRBV2 and TRBJ1-5; 7 bases align to TRBD1. V lost 7 bases and J lost 0; bases outside the gene matches: 9. Germline V CDR1 and CDR2: SNHLY, FYNNEI. The CDR3 contains 16 residues. CDR3 sequence: CASTGQAFDSNQPQHF. CDR3 bases: TGTGCCAGCACAGGACAGGCGTTCGATAGCAATCAGCCCCAGCATTTT.

The V and J genes are TRBV19 and TRBJ1-1, with TRBD1 matching 7 bases. The V gene's germline CDR1 is LNHDA and CDR2 SQIVND (reference sequence). V was clipped by 4 bases and J by 8 bases; unmatched bases: 7. This CDR3 has 13 residues. The CDR3 loop is CASSTTRDSEAFF. Written as DNA, the CDR3 is TGTGCCAGTAGTACCACCCGGGACAGCGAAGCTTTCTTT.

The rearrangement uses TRBV7-2 and TRBJ2-6; D is undetermined. The CDR3 loop spans 17 amino acids. CDR1 is SGHTA, CDR2 FQGNSA, per germline. V was pared by 1 base and J by 2 bases, with 12 bases between. CDR3 loop: CASSLGGTTPGANVLTF. CDR3 DNA: TGTGCCAGCAGCTTAGGAGGTACTACCCCTGGGGCCAACGTCCTGACTTTC. Variable domain in full (rest from reference TRBV7-2 and TRBJ2-6): GAGVSQSPSNKVTEKGKDVELRCDPISGHTALYWYRQSLGQGLEFLIYFQGNSAPDKSGLPSDRFSAERTGGSVSTLTIQRTQQEDSAVYLCASSLGGTTPGANVLTFGAGSRLTVL.

The rearrangement joins TRBV30 to TRBJ1-4; 8 nucleotides line up with TRBD1. The germline V gene has CDR1 GTSNPN and CDR2 SVGIG (reference sequence). The CDR3 runs to 16 residues. Trimming cost V 1 base and J 7 bases; bases outside gene matches: 11. The CDR3 coding sequence is TGTGCCTGGAGTGGGGACCGGACAGGGACGAGTGAAAAACTGTTTTTT. Its protein product is CAWSGDRTGTSEKLFF.

This chain uses TRBV20-1 with TRBJ1-2; 9 bases fit TRBD1. The CDR3 has 16 amino acids. Germline CDR1 is DFQATT and CDR2 is SNEGSKA (reference sequence). The J segment lost 4 bases and the V segment lost 3 bases, leaving 12 bases of the junction unmatched. CDR3 coding DNA: TGCAGTGCTAGTGGGACAGGGAGGAAATCGCCCTATGGCTACACCTTC. It codes for CSASGTGRKSPYGYTF.

This rearrangement joins TRBV5-1 to TRBJ2-5; D uncertain. The CDR3 consists of 15 residues. Per germline, CDR1 SGHRS and CDR2 YFSETQ. Trimming removed 0 bases from V and 2 bases from J, with 11 bases in between. The CDR3 coding sequence is TGCGCCAGCAGCTTGGCCGAGGAGTATCAAGAGACCCAGTACTTC. Its protein product is CASSLAEEYQETQYF.

This clone was found a few times. This rearrangement joins TRBV13 to TRBJ2-4; 8 nucleotides align to TRBD1. V dropped 6 bases and J dropped 9; count of bases not matched to a gene: 16. Germline V gives CDR1 PRHDT, CDR2 FYEKMQ (reference sequence). This CDR3 has 16 amino acids. The CDR3 region has the DNA TGTGCCAGCAGAGCACAGGGGGTGGTTTCTGGCGGCATTCAGTACTTC. Amino acid sequence: CASRAQGVVSGGIQYF.

The V and J genes are TRBV29-1 and TRBJ2-1; 12 nucleotides agree with TRBD2. V trimming: 4 bases; J trimming: 7 bases; junction bases outside the gene matches: 8. The CDR3 runs 15 residues. Germline V gives CDR1 SQVTM, CDR2 ANQGSEA. The CDR3 nucleotides are TGCAGCGTTGGCGGACTAGCGGGGCCGGGGAATGAGCAGTTCTTC. This gives the protein CSVGGLAGPGNEQFF.

This clone showed up just once. The chain has TRBV5-1 and TRBJ1-1; the match to TRBD1 covers 8 bases. The germline gives CDR1 SGHRS, CDR2 YFSETQ. The CDR3 has 15 residues. Trimming at V came to 4 bases and at J to 5 bases, leaving 10 bases not matched to a gene. The chain's CDR3 is CASSDIQGGETEAFF. The DNA for the CDR3 is TGCGCCAGCAGCGATATACAGGGGGGAGAAACTGAAGCTTTCTTT.

The chain combines TRBV19 with TRBJ2-5; 14 positions agree with TRBD2. The germline CDR1 and CDR2 sequences are LNHDA and SQIVND (reference sequence). This CDR3 is built from 17 residues. The V and J ends lost 5 bases and 5 bases, in that order; junction bases with no gene match: 10. In DNA form, the CDR3 reads TGTGCCAGTAGTTCGGGACTAGCGGGGGCTCGACCTGAGACCCAGTACTTC. This codes for CASSSGLAGARPETQYF.